These T cell receptor beta chains were read from a single sample in a study of a mutant IDH1 vaccine in newly diagnosed glioma. TCRdb's table, derived via immunoSEQ multiplex PCR, lists solely in-frame clones and lacks some. The repertoire holds tens of thousands of clones, with 75% to 85% as singletons. No antigens are known for them. Specimen: PBMCs, collected from a glioma patient whose treatment included an IDH1 peptide vaccine. All receptors derive from a man aged 45 to 65 with glioma. The CDR3 runs from the conserved cysteine through the conserved F or W. D genes are given only for firm matches. Only part of the rows carry a size: once, few, many, or a class if the clone is expanded.

V gene: TRBV5-1; J gene: TRBJ1-1; D gene: -; clone size: few; CDR3 protein: CASSLGGNTEAFF; CDR3 DNA: TGCGCCAGCAGCTTGGGGGGGAACACTGAAGCTTTCTTT
V gene: TRBV6-5; J gene: TRBJ2-1; D gene: TRBD2; clone size: -; CDR3 protein: CASSYPGTRNEQFF; CDR3 DNA: TGTGCCAGCAGTTACCCAGGGACTAGAAATGAGCAGTTCTTC
V gene: TRBV7-6; J gene: TRBJ1-5; D gene: -; clone size: -; CDR3 protein: CASSLGYNQPQHF; CDR3 DNA: TGTGCCAGCAGCTTAGGGTACAATCAGCCCCAGCATTTT
V gene: TRBV7-2; J gene: TRBJ1-6; D gene: TRBD1; clone size: -; CDR3 protein: CASSLTAGTGSYNSPLHF; CDR3 DNA: TGTGCCAGCAGCTTAACGGCCGGGACAGGCAGTTATAATTCACCCCTCCACTTT
V gene: TRBV7-2; J gene: TRBJ1-2; D gene: TRBD1; clone size: -; CDR3 protein: CASSLFVQGAGNYGYTF; CDR3 DNA: TGTGCCAGCAGCTTATTCGTACAGGGGGCGGGTAACTATGGCTACACCTTC
V gene: TRBV27; J gene: TRBJ2-2; D gene: -; clone size: few; CDR3 protein: CASSFGGAELFF; CDR3 DNA: TGTGCCAGCAGTTTCGGGGGCGCGGAGCTGTTTTTT
V gene: TRBV2; J gene: TRBJ2-7; D gene: TRBD2; clone size: -; CDR3 protein: CALRGTKTYEQYF; CDR3 DNA: TGTGCCCTACGGGGGACTAAGACCTACGAGCAGTACTTC
V gene: TRBV2; J gene: TRBJ2-2; D gene: TRBD1; clone size: once; CDR3 protein: CASGTGGSGELFF; CDR3 DNA: TGTGCCAGCGGGACAGGGGGGTCCGGGGAGCTGTTTTTT
V gene: TRBV28; J gene: TRBJ1-2; D gene: -; clone size: -; CDR3 protein: CATTSALYGYTF; CDR3 DNA: TGTGCCACCACCTCAGCGCTCTATGGCTACACCTTC
V gene: TRBV5-4; J gene: TRBJ1-2; D gene: -; clone size: -; CDR3 protein: CASSSNLKDGYTF; CDR3 DNA: TGTGCCAGCAGCTCGAACCTAAAGGATGGCTACACCTTC